A selection of T cell receptor beta chains follows, all from one sample in a study of T cell responses to AZD1222 COVID-19 vaccine. Clones were read by immunoSEQ multiplex PCR, and TCRdb kept only the in-frame ones, dropping some. In the table there are about 120,000 clones, approximately 88% of which are singletons. The sample in question was peripheral blood, obtained 28 days after the second AZD1222 dose. The receptors stem from an adult who received the AZD1222 COVID-19 vaccine. The CDR3 runs from the conserved cysteine through the conserved F or W. A D gene is named only where the DNA matches it firmly. Rows may omit the clone size; those that give it use once, few, many or a size class.

V,D,J,size,DNA,CDR3
TRBV18,NA,TRBJ1-1,few,TGTGCCAGCTCACCTGCGCAATTGGGTAGTACTGAAGCTTTCTTT,CASSPAQLGSTEAFF
TRBV6-5,NA,TRBJ1-2,NA,TGTGCCAGCAGTTCCGATCCGGGACTCGGTTATGGCTACACCTTC,CASSSDPGLGYGYTF
TRBV6-4,NA,TRBJ1-1,once,TGTGCCAGCAGTGAGTCCTCCACGGGGCGCGCTGAAGCTTTCTTT,CASSESSTGRAEAFF
TRBV7-2,TRBD2,TRBJ2-5,NA,TGTGCCAGCAGTCAGACTAGCGGGGGTGAGACCCAGTACTTC,CASSQTSGGETQYF
TRBV28,NA,TRBJ1-2,NA,TGTGCCAGCAGTTTATCGAGTGTTGGCTACACCTTC,CASSLSSVGYTF
TRBV11-2,NA,TRBJ2-1,NA,TGTGCCAGCAGCTCCAGGTTCGGGGGGCACTACAATGAGCAGTTCTTC,CASSSRFGGHYNEQFF
TRBV18,NA,TRBJ2-2,NA,TGTGCCAGCTCACCGGACGATTCGAACACCGGGGAGCTGTTTTTT,CASSPDDSNTGELFF
TRBV14,NA,TRBJ2-7,NA,TGTGCCAGCAGCCTCTTGGCAGGGCACGAGCAGTACTTC,CASSLLAGHEQYF
TRBV21-1,NA,TRBJ2-5,NA,TGTCCCAGCAGCAAGGGGCGGGGGGGCGGCTCCGTATGTGAAGAGACCCAGTACTTC,CPSSKGRGGGSVCEETQYF
TRBV7-2,NA,TRBJ1-2,NA,TGTGCCAGCAGCTTAGACAATGAGGGGGGCTACACCTTC,CASSLDNEGGYTF
TRBV10-1,NA,TRBJ2-7,NA,TGCGCCAGCAGTGGCCGTGGCTCCTACGAGCAGTACTTC,CASSGRGSYEQYF
TRBV29-1,NA,TRBJ2-4,NA,TGCAGCGCCGAGAGGGGAGCCAAAAACATTCAGTACTTC,CSAERGAKNIQYF
TRBV5-4,NA,TRBJ1-5,NA,TGTGCCAGCAGCGAACAGGGAGCGCATCAGCCCCAGCATTTT,CASSEQGAHQPQHF
TRBV11-2,NA,TRBJ1-1,NA,TGTGCCAGCAGCATACGAGGAGGAGAAGCTTTCTTT,CASSIRGGEAFF
TRBV7-3,TRBD1,TRBJ1-2,medium-sized,TGTGCCAGCAGCTTAGATCCCACCGGGACAGGGGCTGACTATGGCTACACCTTC,CASSLDPTGTGADYGYTF
TRBV18,NA,TRBJ2-7,NA,TGTGCCAGCTCACTGAGACAGGAAACATCCTACGAGCAGTACTTC,CASSLRQETSYEQYF
TRBV5-4,TRBD2,TRBJ2-2,NA,TGTGCCAGCAGCTTGGGGTTGCGGGGGGTCACCGGGGAGCTGTTTTTT,CASSLGLRGVTGELFF
TRBV15,NA,TRBJ2-2,NA,TGTGCCACCAGCAGAGAACTAGACGGGGAGCTGTTTTTT,CATSRELDGELFF
TRBV15,NA,TRBJ2-7,NA,TGTGCCACCAGCAGAGATCTTTGGGGCCCGTTGGGAGAGCAGTACTTC,CATSRDLWGPLGEQYF
TRBV10-1,TRBD1,TRBJ2-1,NA,TGCGCCAGCAGTGCCTCGACAGGGGTTTACAATGAGCAGTTCTTC,CASSASTGVYNEQFF
TRBV6-5,TRBD1,TRBJ2-5,NA,TGTGCCAGCAGTTACGGCATTAGGGGGCCGGAGACCCAGTACTTC,CASSYGIRGPETQYF
TRBV10-3,NA,TRBJ1-2,few,TGTGCCATCAGTGATCCATCAGGGTTCTCGGGTGGCTACACCTTC,CAISDPSGFSGGYTF
TRBV4-3,TRBD1,TRBJ1-2,few,TGCGCCAGCAGCCAAGGGTCTGGACAGGCCTATGGCTACACCTTC,CASSQGSGQAYGYTF
TRBV5-1,NA,TRBJ2-3,NA,TGCGCCAGCAGCCGAGGAGTGCCGAACACAGATACGCAGTATTTT,CASSRGVPNTDTQYF
TRBV18,NA,TRBJ2-5,once,TGTGCCAGCTCACCAGCAGGGGCGGTCAGGGAGACCCAGTACTTC,CASSPAGAVRETQYF
TRBV28,NA,TRBJ2-7,NA,TGTGCCAGCAGTTCGCCCGCTCTGGGCGAGCAGTACTTC,CASSSPALGEQYF
TRBV7-6,TRBD2,TRBJ2-1,NA,TGTGCCAGCAGCTTAGCTAGCGGGGGGGGAAACAATGAGCAGTTCTTC,CASSLASGGGNNEQFF
TRBV6-2/TRBV6-3,NA,TRBJ2-7,NA,TGTGCCAGCAGTATAGCGGGACAGGATAAACTTTACGAGCAGTACTTC,CASSIAGQDKLYEQYF
TRBV7-2,NA,TRBJ1-1,once,TGTGCCAGCAGCTTAGGCCCACAGATGAACACTGAAGCTTTCTTT,CASSLGPQMNTEAFF
TRBV12-2,NA,TRBJ1-2,NA,TGTGCAAGTCGCTTAGCCATAGAGGGCTACACCTTC,CASRLAIEGYTF
TRBV4-3,TRBD1,TRBJ2-2,NA,TGCGCCAGCAGCCAACGAGGACAGGGCAGCGGGGAGCTGTTTTTT,CASSQRGQGSGELFF
TRBV6-5,NA,TRBJ1-2,NA,TGTGCCAGCAGGATGACAGTAGACTATGGCTACACCTTC,CASRMTVDYGYTF
TRBV2,TRBD1,TRBJ1-6,NA,TGTGCCAGCACGAGGACAGGGAACAATTCACCCCTCCACTTT,CASTRTGNNSPLHF